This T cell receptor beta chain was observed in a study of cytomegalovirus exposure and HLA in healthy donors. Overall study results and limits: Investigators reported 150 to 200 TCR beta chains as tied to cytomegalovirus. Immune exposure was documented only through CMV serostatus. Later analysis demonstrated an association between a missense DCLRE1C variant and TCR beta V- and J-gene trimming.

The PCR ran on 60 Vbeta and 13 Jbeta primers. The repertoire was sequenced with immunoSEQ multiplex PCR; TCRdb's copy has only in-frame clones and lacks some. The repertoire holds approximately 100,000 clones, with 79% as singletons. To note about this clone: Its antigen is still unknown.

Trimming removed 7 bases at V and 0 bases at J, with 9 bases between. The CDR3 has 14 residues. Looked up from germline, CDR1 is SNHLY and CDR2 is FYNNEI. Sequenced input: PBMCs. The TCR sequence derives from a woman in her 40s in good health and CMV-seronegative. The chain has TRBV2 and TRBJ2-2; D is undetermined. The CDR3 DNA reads TGTGCCAGCAAGTTGAGCGCGAACACCGGGGAGCTGTTTTTT. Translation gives CASKLSANTGELFF.